This TCR beta chain emerged from a study of lymphopenia after photon versus proton radiotherapy. Concerning this clone itself: Its antigen is not identified.

Findings and limits, study-wide: Only patients who died were analyzed for survival; proton advantage is unproven. After the lymphocyte nadir, photon-treated repertoires showed oligoclonal expansion, especially of CD8+ Temra cells. Relative stability marked proton patients; photon patients lost diversity and naive cells.

Data came from immunoSEQ multiplex PCR; TCRdb stores just in-frame clones and leaves some out. The table has about 29,000 clones, 87% seen once. This clonotype was obtained from a woman aged 55-69 years with cholangiocarcinoma. Some clones in this sample may be carry-over from other donors' samples. The specimen was peripheral blood, collected from a patient treated with proton-based radiotherapy.

The CDR3 reads CASSEGQGVYSPLHF. The DNA of the CDR3 is TGTGCCAGCAGTGAGGGGCAGGGGGTGTATTCACCCCTCCACTTT. The chain carries TRBV25-1 and TRBJ1-6, with 7 bases lining up with TRBD1. V was clipped by 3 bases and J by 8 bases; unmatched bases: 7. CDR1 and CDR2 from the germline V gene are MGHDK and SYGVNS. The CDR3 extends over 15 amino acids.